Listed here is a single TCR beta chain. Its target is unknown. In germline, CDR1 is SGHAT, CDR2 FQDESV (reference sequence). The V and J ends lost 1 base and 6 bases respectively, with 10 bases between them. The CDR3 length is 14 residues. The data derive from a study of CD8 T cells in ankylosing spondylitis. The TCR beta libraries were generated through quantitative 5'-RACE incorporating molecular barcodes. Via MiXCR, TCRdb re-called the 5' RACE reads, giving one row per CDR3 protein. The repertoire has more than 600,000 distinct CDR3 sequences, about 20% of them found once; the top ten carry about 19%. Study conclusions and caveats: Within matched ankylosing spondylitis synovial fluid, disease-linked clones were reportedly significantly enriched. Earlier work had already found some motif variants in reactive arthritis synovial fluid and blood. Blood of patients with ankylosing spondylitis appeared to be characterized by a TCR beta motif of eight highly homologous variants.

This sequence originates from a male donor with ankylosing spondylitis. Specimen: blood, either unsorted or a sorted T cell fraction (not recorded which). The V gene is TRBV11-1, the J gene TRBJ2-1, with no clear D. The DNA for the CDR3 is TGTGCCAGCAGCTTAGGACCCAGCACCAATGAGCAGTTCTTC. It is translated as CASSLGPSTNEQFF.